Given below is one T cell receptor (beta chain) in context. As yet, its antigen is unknown. The CDR3 runs to 17 residues. The V end was cut by 1 base, the J end by 5 bases, with 20 bases between. CDR1 MNHEY and CDR2 SMNVEV come from the germline V gene (reference sequence). The data stem from a study of early stage breast cancer tumors. Each sample had two DNA replicates, 0.45 to 0.65 ug blood or around 1.4 ug tissue. Profiling relied on immunoSEQ multiplex PCR, and the TCRdb table lists in-frame clones only, not all of them. This table holds nearly 25,000 clones, about 70% found once. Study-wide points: In most of the 16 patients, blood comparison separated tumor from normal breast. Enriched TCRB sequences shared across patients were mostly commonly generated sequences.

Source material: breast tumor tissue. The receptor was derived from a person aged 60 to 70 with breast cancer. The chain uses TRBV27 and TRBJ2-5, with D tentatively TRBD1 (6 bases). CDR3 in DNA: TGTGCCAGCAGTTTATTCCCAGGGGCTAATATTGGGGAGACCCAGTACTTC. Translation gives CASSLFPGANIGETQYF.